What follows are 32 T cell receptor beta chains derived from one specimen sequenced in a study of T cell repertoires in cytomegalovirus infection. These receptors have no known antigen. One entry per CDR3 protein, called by TCRdb with MiXCR from the reads. The repertoire holds over 250,000 distinct CDR3 sequences, with approximately 22% as singletons. Sample: cultured PBMCs, taken from culture after CMV antigen stimulation. The receptors derive from a human donor in good health (CMV status not recorded). Some clones in this sample may be carry-over from other donors' samples.

This clonotype was seen repeatedly, ten times or more. The V gene is TRBV7-2, the J gene TRBJ2-1, with a weak D call TRBD2 (6 bases). The germline CDR1 and CDR2 sequences are SGHTA and FQGNSA. V was trimmed by 3 bases and J by 3 bases, leaving 9 bases between them. The CDR3 runs to 14 residues. The CDR3 coding sequence is TGTGCCAGCAGCTTTGGACTACTCTACAATGAGCAGTTCTTC. Translated, it gives CASSFGLLYNEQFF.

V gene TRBV19 combines with J gene TRBJ2-5; no clear D gene. With 6 bases removed from V and 3 bases from J, the gap between germline ends came to 17 bases. The CDR3 length is 15 residues. Per the germline V gene, CDR1 is LNHDA and CDR2 is SQIVND (reference sequence). The CDR3 bases are TGTGCCAGTAGCCCCGGGTCAGGAGATGAAGAGACCCAGTACTTC. Amino acids: CASSPGSGDEETQYF. The full variable domain, its missing parts supplied by reference TRBV19 and TRBJ2-5, is DGGITQSPKYLFRKEGQNVTLSCEQNLNHDAMYWYRQDPGQGLRLIYYSQIVNDFQKGDIAEGYSVSREKKESFPLTVTSAQKNPTAFYLCASSPGSGDEETQYFGPGTRLLVL.

The chain recombines TRBV27 with TRBJ1-1; D not resolved. Germline CDR1 is MNHEY and CDR2 is SMNVEV (reference sequence). The CDR3 consists of 13 residues. Trimming took off 7 bases at V and 2 bases at J, with 11 bases between the two ends. The CDR3 sequence is CASTQSRNTEAFF. The DNA of the CDR3 is TGTGCCAGCACCCAGAGTAGAAACACTGAAGCTTTCTTT.

V usage is TRBV12-3 or TRBV12-4 and J usage is TRBJ1-6, with a possible D match to TRBD1 (5 bases). V lost 7 bases and J lost 10, with 26 bases in between. This CDR3 has 17 amino acids. The CDR3 sequence is CASTILIRGTGSSPLHF. The CDR3, as DNA: TGTGCCAGCACCATCCTAATAAGAGGGACGGGATCGTCACCCCTCCACTTT.

This clonotype showed up just a few times. CDR3 sequence: CASSFYREARDTQYF. The CDR3, as DNA: TGTGCCAGCAGTTTTTACCGGGAGGCCCGGGATACGCAGTATTTT. V is TRBV28 and J is TRBJ2-3, with TRBD2 matching over 7 bases. After removal of 3 bases from V and 6 bases from J, the junction contained 9 bases not matched to a gene. CDR1 MDHEN and CDR2 SYDVKM come from the germline V gene. CDR3 length: 15 amino acids.

The V call is TRBV6-2 or TRBV6-3, the J call TRBJ2-1, with 8 bases fitting TRBD2. In germline, CDR1 is MNHEY, CDR2 SVGEGT. The CDR3 spans 16 residues. The V and J ends lost 6 bases and 3 bases, in that order; junction bases with no gene match: 10. CDR3 in amino acids: CASRPGTRSLYNEQFF. CDR3 in DNA: TGTGCCAGCAGGCCCGGGACTAGGAGTCTCTACAATGAGCAGTTCTTC.

The rearrangement links TRBV7-9 to TRBJ2-4; D is perhaps TRBD1 (5 bases). Germline loops: CDR1 SEHNR, CDR2 FQNEAQ (reference sequence). The CDR3 loop spans 18 amino acids. V was clipped by 6 bases and J by 0 bases, with 21 bases between them. Here the CDR3 reads CASRPAVGATLAKNIQYF. The CDR3 bases are TGTGCCAGCAGACCGGCCGTAGGGGCAACTTTAGCCAAAAACATTCAGTACTTC.

The chain combines TRBV7-9 with TRBJ1-1, with a weak D call TRBD1 (6 bases). The ends were cut back, 1 base at V and 8 bases at J, with 8 bases in the middle. This CDR3 has 12 residues. Germline CDR1 and CDR2: SEHNR and FQNEAQ (reference sequence). As DNA, the CDR3 is TGTGCCAGCAGCTTAGACAGGGAGGAAGCTTTCTTT. It translates to CASSLDREEAFF.

The chain links TRBV29-1 to TRBJ2-5; TRBD2 matches at 9 bases. V gave up 4 bases and J gave up 4 bases; unmatched junction bases: 7. The CDR3 has 14 residues. The V gene's germline CDR1 is SQVTM and CDR2 ANQGSEA. In DNA form, the CDR3 reads TGCAGCGTTGTTGGGGCGGGAGGGGGAGAGACCCAGTACTTC. It translates to CSVVGAGGGETQYF.

The chain combines TRBV6-5 with TRBJ1-4, with D perhaps TRBD1 (6 bases). V lost 6 bases and J lost 4, with 15 bases in between. The CDR3 totals 15 residues. Germline V CDR1 and CDR2: MNHEY, SVGAGI. CDR3 bases: TGTGCCAGCAGGCACAGGGCCAACGTTAATGAAAAACTGTTTTTT. Translating gives CASRHRANVNEKLFF.

This clonotype was seen only a few times. V and J are TRBV4-1 and TRBJ2-4; 7 nucleotides match TRBD1. The J segment lost 2 bases and the V segment lost 1 base, leaving 8 bases of the junction unmatched. Per germline, CDR1 MGHRA and CDR2 YSYEKL. This CDR3 comprises 17 residues. The CDR3 DNA reads as TGCGCCAGCAGCCAAGGGTTTCGACAGGGAACCAAAAACATTCAGTACTTC. Translation: CASSQGFRQGTKNIQYF.

This clonotype showed up just a few times. The chain links TRBV19 to TRBJ2-5, with 13 bases fitting TRBD2. The V segment lost 7 bases and the J segment 4 bases; nucleotides outside the gene matches: 6. The V gene's germline CDR1 is LNHDA and CDR2 SQIVND (reference sequence). The CDR3 is 15 amino acids. This CDR3 reads CASTTRTSGRETQYF. In DNA, the CDR3 is TGTGCCAGTACCACACGGACTAGCGGGAGAGAGACCCAGTACTTC.

This clonotype was seen a handful of times. V gene TRBV28 combines with J gene TRBJ1-1; no clear D. The CDR3 extends over 12 amino acids. Germline loops: CDR1 MDHEN, CDR2 SYDVKM. Trimming removed 4 bases at V and 6 bases at J, with 9 bases between. The CDR3 DNA reads TGTGCCAGCAGTTCTGGACCGGCTGAAGCTTTCTTT. Residues: CASSSGPAEAFF. Variable domain in full (rest from reference TRBV28 and TRBJ1-1): DVKVTQSSRYLVKRTGEKVFLECVQDMDHENMFWYRQDPGLGLRLIYFSYDVKMKEKGDIPEGYSVSREKKERFSLILESASTNQTSMYLCASSSGPAEAFFGQGTRLTVV.

The sample holds many counts of this clonotype. The chain recombines TRBV7-2 with TRBJ2-4; TRBD2 matches 8 bases. Germline assignment: CDR1 SGHTA and CDR2 FQGNSA. The CDR3 consists of 17 residues. V was clipped by 1 base and J by 8 bases; unmatched bases: 13. The CDR3 sequence is CASSLVTLSGRGHIQYF. DNA of the CDR3: TGTGCCAGCAGCTTAGTAACCCTAAGCGGGAGAGGGCACATTCAGTACTTC.

There are a few counts of this clonotype. The chain uses TRBV29-1 and TRBJ2-4; D possibly matches TRBD1 or TRBD2 (5 bases each). Germline V gene lookup returns CDR1 SQVTM and CDR2 ANQGSEA. The germline V and J ends were trimmed by 3 bases and 4 bases, with 7 bases remaining between them. The CDR3 consists of 12 residues. CDR3: CSVEGVKNIQYF. CDR3 nucleotide sequence: TGCAGCGTTGAGGGGGTTAAAAACATTCAGTACTTC. Full variable domain (rest looked up from reference TRBV29-1 and TRBJ2-4): SAVISQKPSRDICQRGTSLTIQCQVDSQVTMMFWYRQQPGQSLTLIATANQGSEATYESGFVIDKFPISRPNLTFSTLTVSNMSPEDSSIYLCSVEGVKNIQYFGAGTRLSVL.

This chain uses TRBV7-9 with TRBJ2-1; 13 nucleotides align to TRBD2. J was trimmed by 8 bases and V by 5 bases; bases with no gene match: 6. The CDR3 is 15 amino acids. CDR1 is SEHNR, CDR2 FQNEAQ, per germline (reference sequence). The CDR3 spells CASSHRTSGSHEQFF. CDR3 coding DNA: TGTGCCAGCAGCCACAGGACTAGCGGGAGTCATGAGCAGTTCTTC.

J is TRBJ1-5 and V is TRBV15, with D tentatively TRBD1 (5 bases). V shed 1 base and J shed 6 bases, with 7 bases lying between them. Germline V lookup: CDR1 LNHNV, CDR2 YYDKDF (reference sequence). The CDR3 sequence is 13 residues long. CDR3 sequence reads: CATSRAQGQPQHF. The CDR3 DNA is TGTGCCACCAGCAGAGCGCAGGGTCAGCCCCAGCATTTT.

The V gene is TRBV6-1, the J gene TRBJ2-4, with D perhaps TRBD2 (6 bases). The CDR3 is 15 amino acids. Germline V lookup: CDR1 MNHNS, CDR2 SASEGT. The V end lost 8 bases, the J end lost 7 bases, and 21 bases lay between the germline ends. For the CDR3, the DNA is TGTGCCAGCCGGGAATGGTTAGCGGAGGAGAACATTCAGTACTTC. Translation gives CASREWLAEENIQYF.

This rearrangement joins TRBV2 to TRBJ2-5; tentatively, D is TRBD1 (6 bases). Trimming stripped 7 bases from V and 2 bases from J, with 11 bases between. Germline CDR1 reads SNHLY; CDR2 reads FYNNEI. This CDR3 is built from 13 residues. The CDR3 protein is CASTIGQQETQYF. For the CDR3, the DNA is TGTGCCAGCACTATCGGACAGCAAGAGACCCAGTACTTC.

This clonotype was observed a handful of times. V and J are TRBV15 and TRBJ1-1, with unresolved D. CDR1 is LNHNV and CDR2 is YYDKDF in the germline V gene (reference sequence). Trimming cost V 5 bases and J 11 bases, with 18 bases left between them. This CDR3 region has 13 residues. The CDR3 sequence: CATSSGRSFDAFF. The CDR3 bases are TGTGCCACCAGCTCCGGTCGGTCCTTTGACGCTTTCTTT.

The sample holds a few counts of this clonotype. J is TRBJ2-1 and V is TRBV15, with TRBD2 matching 7 bases. The V gene end was trimmed by 0 bases and the J gene end by 7 bases; junction bases not matched to a gene: 9. This CDR3 contains 16 residues. Germline V gene data show CDR1 as LNHNV and CDR2 as YYDKDF (reference sequence). The CDR3, as DNA: TGTGCCACCAGCAGAGATCGAGTGGGAGGGCATAATGAGCAGTTCTTC. It codes for CATSRDRVGGHNEQFF.

The chain has TRBV20-1 and TRBJ2-7, with D perhaps matching TRBD1 or TRBD2 (7 bases each). With 5 bases removed from V and 0 bases from J, the gap between germline ends came to 14 bases. Germline CDR1 is DFQATT and CDR2 is SNEGSKA (reference sequence). The CDR3 contains 14 residues. This chain's CDR3 is CSAHKRDSSYEQYF. CDR3 DNA sequence: TGCAGTGCTCATAAGCGGGACAGCTCCTACGAGCAGTACTTC.

This rearrangement joins TRBV6-2 or TRBV6-3 to TRBJ2-1; the D is unclear. Trimming took off 7 bases at V and 9 bases at J, with 10 bases between the two ends. Germline loops: CDR1 MNHEY, CDR2 SVGEGT. The CDR3 runs to 11 residues. DNA of the CDR3: TGTGCCAGCATGGTAGCCAGTGAGCAGTTCTTC. Amino acid sequence: CASMVASEQFF.

The chain is built from TRBV18 and TRBJ1-1, with D unclear. Germline CDR1 reads KGHSH; CDR2 reads LQKENI. V was clipped by 0 bases and J by 1 base, with 9 bases between them. CDR3 length: 15 amino acids. The CDR3, as DNA: TGTGCCAGCTCACCACCGTCAATGGAGAACACTGAAGCTTTCTTT. Its translation is CASSPPSMENTEAFF.

This chain uses TRBV7-2 with TRBJ1-4; 10 bases are shared with TRBD1. The trim removed 4 bases at V and 7 bases at J, leaving 3 bases unmatched. Germline V gene sequence: CDR1 SGHTA, CDR2 FQGNSA. The CDR3 covers 14 residues. The chain's CDR3 is CASSSGTGAEKLFF. The CDR3 DNA reads TGTGCCAGCAGCTCCGGGACAGGGGCTGAAAAACTGTTTTTT.

Ten or more counts support this clonotype. The chain carries TRBV7-2 and TRBJ2-7; 7 bases are a match to TRBD2. The CDR3 has 13 amino acids. CDR1 and CDR2 from the germline V gene are SGHTA and FQGNSA. Trimming removed 5 bases from V and 4 bases from J; junction bases left unmatched: 5. The CDR3 region has the DNA TGTGCCAGCAGCCCGGTGGGGGGGTACGAGCAGTACTTC. Amino acid sequence: CASSPVGGYEQYF.

The V gene is TRBV20-1, the J gene TRBJ1-5; D might be TRBD1 (5 bases). The CDR3 extends over 16 amino acids. V was shortened by 1 base and J by 0 bases, with 13 bases between the two germline ends. Germline V gives CDR1 DFQATT, CDR2 SNEGSKA (reference sequence). The CDR3 coding sequence is TGCAGTGCTAGAGGGGGCGGGGGGTATAGCAATCAGCCCCAGCATTTT. Protein: CSARGGGGYSNQPQHF.

This clonotype was found a few times. The rearrangement links TRBV19 to TRBJ1-1; TRBD1 matches 8 bases. Trimming took 6 bases from V and 10 from J; bases not matched to a gene: 16. CDR3 length: 15 amino acids. Per the germline V gene, CDR1 is LNHDA and CDR2 is SQIVND (reference sequence). The DNA for the CDR3 is TGTGCCAGTAGCAGCCTCGGACAGGGAAGGTACGGAGCTTTCTTT. This encodes CASSSLGQGRYGAFF.

The chain employs TRBV7-6 and TRBJ1-1, with 9 positions matching TRBD1. The CDR3 runs to 16 residues. CDR1 SGHVS and CDR2 FNYEAQ come from the germline V gene. Trimming at V came to 6 bases and at J to 1 base, leaving 9 bases not matched to a gene. CDR3 sequence: CASRPATGGGNTEAFF. The CDR3 DNA follows: TGTGCCAGCAGGCCCGCTACAGGGGGCGGGAACACTGAAGCTTTCTTT.

In its sample, this clonotype was seen a few times. This rearrangement joins TRBV6-5 to TRBJ2-2; 7 nucleotides agree with TRBD2. Per germline, CDR1 MNHEY and CDR2 SVGAGI. The V and J ends lost 5 bases and 7 bases, in that order; junction bases with no gene match: 16. This CDR3 has 17 residues. The DNA for the CDR3 is TGTGCCAGCAGTCCTGAGTTTGGGCGGGAGATAGGCGGGGAGCTGTTTTTT. Translating gives CASSPEFGREIGGELFF.

This clonotype was detected ten times or more. The chain carries TRBV7-2 and TRBJ2-7, with 7 bases fitting TRBD2. Trimming took 1 base from V and 3 from J; bases not matched to a gene: 6. Germline CDR1 is SGHTA and CDR2 is FQGNSA. The CDR3 contains 15 residues. The CDR3 loop is CASSLEGTGGYEQYV. The CDR3 DNA is TGTGCCAGCAGCTTAGAGGGGACGGGGGGCTACGAGCAGTACGTC.

The chain links TRBV28 to TRBJ1-1; no firm D call. The CDR3 is made up of 12 amino acids. Between the trimmed V and J ends, which lost 3 bases and 8 bases, there was a span of 10 bases. Per the germline V gene, CDR1 is MDHEN and CDR2 is SYDVKM. CDR3 coding DNA: TGTGCCAGCAGTTTGTCTCTAGGGGAAGCTTTCTTT. As protein: CASSLSLGEAFF.